This T cell receptor beta chain was sequenced for a study of technical replicates of blood from several donors. This clone was recorded only once. Some clones are missing from TCRdb's copy, which holds only in-frame ones; the method was immunoSEQ multiplex PCR. The sample holds about 75,000 clones, 95% to 98% seen once. This CDR3 has 11 residues. The V end lost 4 bases, the J end lost 3 bases, and 4 bases lay between the germline ends. Germline CDR1 reads SEHNR; CDR2 reads FQNEAQ (reference sequence). The sequence came from a human donor in good health. This chain joins TRBV7-9 and TRBJ2-7; D is unclear. The specimen sequenced was T cells isolated from PBMCs. The CDR3 here is CASSYNYEQYF. CDR3 DNA sequence: TGTGCCAGCAGCTACAACTACGAGCAGTACTTC.